This T cell receptor beta chain was obtained from a study of control samples from healthy donors and cancer patients. The CDR3 is 15 residues long. V was clipped by 0 bases and J by 3 bases; unmatched bases: 6. Germline CDR1 SGHRS, CDR2 YFSETQ. Clones were sequenced by immunoSEQ multiplex PCR, and TCRdb holds only the in-frame ones, with some missing. The data hold tens of thousands of clones, with roughly 84% observed a single time. Sequencing was carried out using blood. This chain joins TRBV5-1 and TRBJ2-7; 7 nucleotides line up with TRBD2. This receptor was identified in a man aged 50 to 59 in good health. The CDR3 spells CASSLGLAGLYEQYF. The CDR3 nucleotides are TGCGCCAGCAGCTTGGGACTAGCAGGACTCTACGAGCAGTACTTC.